The 23 T cell receptor beta chains given below trace back to one sample, sequenced in a study of OX40 agonist ivuxolimab in advanced cancers. TCRdb's table, derived via immunoSEQ multiplex PCR, lists solely in-frame clones and lacks some. The sample carries 25,000 to 35,000 clones, more than 75% recorded once. Sequenced material: CD4+ or CD8+ T cells sorted from blood, taken in a trial of the OX40 agonist ivuxolimab. The source is an adult with an advanced solid tumor such as melanoma, head and neck, liver or kidney cancer.

V usage is TRBV9 and J usage is TRBJ2-5; D may be TRBD2 (5 bases). The germline V and J ends were trimmed by 4 bases and 2 bases, with 9 bases remaining between them. The CDR3 has 13 residues. Germline-derived CDR1 and CDR2 are SGDLS and YYNGEE. CDR3 sequence: CASSTGNQETQYF. The CDR3 bases are TGTGCCAGCAGCACCGGGAATCAAGAGACCCAGTACTTC.

This chain uses TRBV2 with TRBJ1-5; 9 nucleotides match TRBD1. Per the germline V gene, CDR1 is SNHLY and CDR2 is FYNNEI. The CDR3 runs 15 residues. The junction had 5 bases not matched to a gene; V was cut back by 8 bases and J by 0 bases. CDR3: CASGRDRASNQPQHF. CDR3 nucleotide sequence: TGTGCCAGCGGAAGGGACAGGGCTAGCAATCAGCCCCAGCATTTT.

The rearrangement uses TRBV6-5 and TRBJ2-1; the D gene could be TRBD1 or TRBD2 (5 bases each). V lost 2 bases and J lost 8, with 16 bases in between. The CDR3 is 15 residues long. Germline values: CDR1 MNHEY, CDR2 SVGAGI. CDR3 region: CASSYDRGMIDEQFF. CDR3 nucleotides: TGTGCCAGCAGTTACGACAGAGGGATGATCGATGAGCAGTTCTTC.

The chain links TRBV12-2 to TRBJ2-7; the table calls TRBD2, which could not be checked here. TRBV12-2 is reported as a pseudogene. This CDR3 spans 16 amino acids. The CDR3 loop reads CASRLGRGATEREQYF. CDR3 nucleotides: TGTGCAAGTCGCTTAGGGAGGGGCGCTACAGAGAGGGAGCAGTACTTC.

This chain joins TRBV10-3 and TRBJ1-2; no reliable D call. The germline V and J ends were trimmed by 6 bases and 4 bases, with 15 bases remaining between them. This CDR3 spans 14 amino acids. From germline, CDR1 is ENHRY and CDR2 SYGVKD. CDR3 loop: CAIRNSSSPYGYTF. The CDR3 region has the DNA TGTGCCATCAGGAATTCCAGCAGCCCCTATGGCTACACCTTC.

This chain connects TRBV6-6 to TRBJ2-1; D not certain. V dropped 4 bases and J dropped 4 bases, with 11 bases sitting between them. The CDR3 extends over 14 amino acids. The germline gives CDR1 MNHNY, CDR2 SVGAGI (reference sequence). The CDR3 reads CASSSAGPYNEQFF. CDR3 DNA: TGTGCCAGCAGTTCGGCCGGACCTTACAATGAGCAGTTCTTC.

The V call is TRBV28, the J call TRBJ1-1; unclear D gene. V gave up 5 bases and J gave up 2 bases, with 12 bases separating them. The CDR3 consists of 14 residues. CDR1 is MDHEN and CDR2 is SYDVKM in the germline V gene. CDR3 region: CASSPRAANTEAFF. Written as DNA, the CDR3 is TGTGCCAGCAGTCCGCGCGCGGCCAACACTGAAGCTTTCTTT.

The V gene is TRBV6-6, the J gene TRBJ1-2; D is unclear. CDR1 is MNHNY and CDR2 is SVGAGI in the germline V gene (reference sequence). The CDR3 runs 15 residues. Trimming stripped 2 bases from V and 3 bases from J, with 13 bases between. The CDR3 spells CASSYPDGSHYGYTF. CDR3 nucleotides: TGTGCCAGCAGTTACCCGGACGGCTCTCACTATGGCTACACCTTC.

The chain links TRBV6-5 to TRBJ1-2; no clear D gene. V lost 1 base and J lost 7, with 10 bases in between. The CDR3 covers 13 residues. Germline CDR1 and CDR2: MNHEY and SVGAGI. This CDR3 reads CASSYLSSSGYTF. CDR3 bases: TGTGCCAGCAGTTACTTATCCTCGAGTGGCTACACCTTC.

The rearrangement uses TRBV7-6 and TRBJ2-1, with TRBD2 matching over 11 bases. V was clipped by 1 base and J by 3 bases; unmatched bases: 8. Germline V gene lookup returns CDR1 SGHVS and CDR2 FNYEAQ. This CDR3 has 18 residues. The CDR3 here is CASSLEALAGGRYNEQFF. DNA of the CDR3: TGTGCCAGCAGCTTAGAAGCCCTAGCGGGGGGCCGCTACAATGAGCAGTTCTTC.

The V call is TRBV28, the J call TRBJ2-1; perhaps TRBD2 as D (6 bases). Germline CDR1 reads MDHEN; CDR2 reads SYDVKM. The CDR3 runs to 11 residues. The V and J ends lost 5 bases and 15 bases respectively, with 14 bases between them. The CDR3 sequence is CASSTGTLPFF. CDR3 nucleotide sequence: TGTGCCAGCAGTACCGGGACTTTGCCGTTCTTC.

The sample holds a few counts of this clone. The V and J genes are TRBV2 and TRBJ2-7; a weak D match, TRBD1 (5 bases). V shed 3 bases and J shed 2 bases, with 11 bases lying between them. The CDR3 is made up of 14 amino acids. The germline V gene encodes CDR1 SNHLY and CDR2 FYNNEI. The CDR3 protein is CASSERQSPYEQYF. CDR3 nucleotides: TGTGCCAGCAGTGAGAGACAGAGCCCCTACGAGCAGTACTTC.

This clone was observed a single time. The V gene is TRBV5-1, the J gene TRBJ1-1, with 8 bases fitting TRBD1. Germline V CDR1 and CDR2: SGHRS, YFSETQ. Trimming at V came to 0 bases and at J to 0 bases, leaving 1 base not matched to a gene. The length of the CDR3 is 15 residues. This CDR3 is CASSLDRGMNTEAFF. The CDR3 coding sequence is TGCGCCAGCAGCTTGGACAGGGGGATGAACACTGAAGCTTTCTTT.

This clone was observed a single time. V gene TRBV11-2 combines with J gene TRBJ1-3, with D unclear. This CDR3 has 12 residues. Germline V gives CDR1 SGHAT, CDR2 FQNNGV. V shed 5 bases and J shed 4 bases, with 6 bases lying between them. Written as DNA, the CDR3 is TGTGCCAGCAGCGCATCAGGAAACACCATATATTTT. This translates into CASSASGNTIYF.

This chain uses TRBV14 with TRBJ2-5; D is unresolved. Germline V gene sequence: CDR1 SGHDN, CDR2 FVKESK. The V end was cut by 0 bases, the J end by 1 base, with 18 bases between. The CDR3 covers 18 residues. CDR3 coding DNA: TGTGCCAGCAGCCAAGAGGCCAACTCTCAACCTTCCCAAGAGACCCAGTACTTC. The encoded protein is CASSQEANSQPSQETQYF.

This clone was counted a few times. The genes are TRBV5-4 and TRBJ1-3; the match to TRBD1 covers 9 bases. The CDR3 consists of 16 residues. V shed 4 bases, J shed 4 bases, and the junction held 9 bases outside the gene matches. CDR1 and CDR2 (germline): SGHNT, YYREEE (reference sequence). In nucleotides, the CDR3 is TGTGCCAGCAGCCTCGATCGGGACAGGGAGGGAAACACCATATATTTT. Translating gives CASSLDRDREGNTIYF.

CDR3 sequence: CASSVGGGIDYEQYF. In DNA form, the CDR3 reads TGTGCCAGCAGCGTAGGTGGGGGAATAGACTACGAGCAGTACTTC. This chain uses TRBV9 with TRBJ2-7; D might be TRBD1 or TRBD2, each matching 5 bases. The CDR3 has 15 residues. Germline assignment: CDR1 SGDLS and CDR2 YYNGEE. The V end was cut by 0 bases, the J end by 3 bases, with 13 bases between.

By share, this clone counts as medium-sized. V gene TRBV5-1 combines with J gene TRBJ2-7, with 11 bases lining up with TRBD1. Germline CDR1 and CDR2: SGHRS and YFSETQ. This CDR3 is 15 amino acids long. The V gene end was trimmed by 5 bases and the J gene end by 0 bases; junction bases not matched to a gene: 4. The CDR3 DNA reads TGCGCCAGCAGATTCGGGACAGGGGGCTCCTACGAGCAGTACTTC. Translated, it gives CASRFGTGGSYEQYF.

The chain employs TRBV13 and TRBJ1-1; TRBD1 might be the D (5 bases). Trimming pared 1 base from V and 7 bases from J, leaving 16 bases between. CDR1 is PRHDT, CDR2 FYEKMQ, per germline (reference sequence). The CDR3 has 15 residues. Here the CDR3 reads CASSLVIADQGEAFF. CDR3 nucleotides: TGTGCCAGCAGCTTAGTCATTGCCGACCAGGGTGAAGCTTTCTTT.

This chain uses TRBV19 with TRBJ2-1; D possibly corresponds to TRBD2 (6 bases). V was clipped by 3 bases and J by 3 bases, with 12 bases between them. In germline, CDR1 is LNHDA, CDR2 SQIVND (reference sequence). The CDR3 is 15 amino acids. The CDR3 protein is CASSISASDYNEQFF. CDR3 coding DNA: TGTGCCAGTAGTATTAGTGCTAGCGACTACAATGAGCAGTTCTTC.

This rearrangement joins TRBV30 to TRBJ2-7; TRBD1 might be the D (7 bases). The CDR3 is 14 amino acids. The germline CDR1 and CDR2 sequences are GTSNPN and SVGIG (reference sequence). The ends were cut back, 0 bases at V and 4 bases at J, with 13 bases in the middle. DNA for the CDR3: TGTGCCTGGAGTGTAGGGCAGGGGGGATACGAGCAGTACTTC. Translation: CAWSVGQGGYEQYF.

The V call is TRBV28, the J call TRBJ2-2, with TRBD2 matching over 13 bases. The CDR3 is 17 residues long. Germline V CDR1 and CDR2: MDHEN, SYDVKM. The V segment lost 2 bases and the J segment 5 bases; nucleotides outside the gene matches: 5. CDR3 DNA sequence: TGTGCCAGCAGTTTACGGACTAGCGGGAGTTGGACCGGGGAGCTGTTTTTT. Its translation: CASSLRTSGSWTGELFF.

The chain links TRBV6-5 to TRBJ2-7, with D uncertain. The CDR3 sequence is 11 residues long. Deletions cut 5 bases from V and 3 bases from J, with 5 bases between. CDR1 is MNHEY, CDR2 SVGAGI, per germline. The CDR3: CASSGNYEQYF. In nucleotides, the CDR3 is TGTGCCAGCAGTGGTAACTACGAGCAGTACTTC.